The source of this T cell receptor beta chain is a study of regulatory T cells in long-lasting Graves disease. CDR3 length equals 14 residues. The ends lost 6 bases at V and 7 bases at J; junction bases unmatched: 8. The germline gives CDR1 SNHLY, CDR2 FYNNEI. Stated time point: persistent/refractory GD, antithyroid drugs over 5 years with positive TRAb. Extracted RNA from PBMCs served as the source of the TCR library. Combining iRepertoire HTBI primers with Arm-PCR of CDR3 regions, the authors built TCR beta libraries. One entry per CDR3 protein results from TCRdb running MiXCR on the multiplex PCR reads. The data show approximately 350,000 distinct CDR3 sequences, approximately 23% seen once.

The sequence was collected from a woman in her thirties or forties with Graves disease. The sequences come from peripheral blood mononuclear cells (PBMCs), collected when the disease was refractory, from a patient treated with antithyroid drugs. The chain combines TRBV2 with TRBJ1-5; 8 nucleotides match TRBD1. Here the CDR3 reads CASRPGQVKQPQHF. The CDR3 DNA sequence: TGTGCCAGCAGGCCGGGACAGGTCAAACAGCCCCAGCATTTT. The full variable domain, rest sourced from reference TRBV2 and TRBJ1-5, is EPEVTQTPSHQVTQMGQEVILRCVPISNHLYFYWYRQILGQKVEFLVSFYNNEISEKSEIFDDQFSVERPDGSNFTLKIRSTKLEDSAMYFCASRPGQVKQPQHFGDGTRLSIL.